This TCR beta chain was captured by sequencing in a study of blood T cell repertoires in COVID-19. Looking at the study overall: The samples span acute and convalescent COVID-19 from the United States, Italy and Spain. PBMCs, B-cell-depleted T cells, or T cells provided the cDNA or gDNA that made up the material.

Patients from Seattle were sampled longitudinally, starting during active infection. The V and J ends lost 5 bases and 4 bases respectively, with 17 bases between them. This CDR3 has 15 amino acids. Germline V lookup: CDR1 SGHAT, CDR2 FQDESV (reference sequence). In the original processing: Reference gene primer amplification gave estimated nucleated cell counts. Profiled with immunoSEQ multiplex PCR; TCRdb holds only in-frame clones, not every one. The DNA gave D and trimming, while V, J and clone size come from that table. The top ten clones hold about 1.5% of a sample with about 320,000 clones, around 88% of them seen once.

This TCR derives from a woman between 25 and 40 years old with COVID-19, enrolled during active disease. The chain couples TRBV11-1 to TRBJ1-1, with TRBD1 as a possible D gene (5 bases). Sequencing input: peripheral blood. The CDR3 spells CASSVGGGGFTEAFF. CDR3 coding DNA: TGTGCCAGCAGCGTAGGAGGTGGGGGGTTCACTGAAGCTTTCTTT.